One sample yielded the 4 T cell receptor beta chains listed below, sequenced in a study of blood T cells in healthy people across ages. The use of a sample-barcoded 5' primer and a J-beta primer mix characterized a second PCR of about 6 to 11 cycles. From the 5' RACE reads, TCRdb called clonotypes with MiXCR, one entry per CDR3 protein. This table holds about 1.5 million distinct CDR3 sequences, about 42% found once. Sequenced sample: blood. All receptors come from a woman aged 18-29 years in good health.

The gene calls are TRBV15 and TRBJ2-1, with D possibly TRBD1 on 5 matching bases. V was trimmed by 3 bases and J by 2 bases, leaving 11 bases between them. Germline V gene lookup returns CDR1 LNHNV and CDR2 YYDKDF (reference sequence). The CDR3 consists of 15 residues. Here the CDR3 DNA reads TGTGCCACCAGCAGGGAAGACAGAACCTACAATGAGCAGTTCTTC. This sequence encodes CATSREDRTYNEQFF.

The J gene is TRBJ1-2, the V gene TRBV9, with D uncertain. CDR3 length equals 15 residues. From germline, CDR1 is SGDLS and CDR2 YYNGEE. V gave up 0 bases and J gave up 4 bases, with 13 bases separating them. The CDR3 loop reads CASSVVSGSVYGYTF. CDR3 in DNA: TGTGCCAGCAGCGTAGTAAGTGGGTCGGTCTATGGCTACACCTTC.

With regard to this clonotype: At one of its ends the junction is not consistent with the germline gene, which may arise from a read error. V is TRBV12-3 or TRBV12-4 and J is TRBJ2-1; TRBD2 matches 8 bases. This CDR3 is 14 amino acids long. The DNA for the CDR3 is TGTGTCAGCAGTCCCTTTCAGCGGGGGATTGAGCAGTTCTTC. This gives the protein CVSSPFQRGIEQFF.

The chain joins TRBV12-3 or TRBV12-4 to TRBJ2-2; 9 bases agree with TRBD2. The V gene end was trimmed by 5 bases and the J gene end by 3 bases; junction bases not matched to a gene: 4. The CDR3 runs to 15 residues. This chain's CDR3 is CASSGTSWDTGELFF. CDR3 coding DNA: TGTGCCAGCAGTGGGACTAGCTGGGACACCGGGGAGCTGTTTTTT.